The 18 T cell receptor beta chains given below trace back to one sample, sequenced in a study of blood T cell repertoires in COVID-19. Sequencing used immunoSEQ multiplex PCR; TCRdb keeps in-frame clones, though not all of them. Among over 110,000 clones, around 80% were seen once, and the ten largest hold about an eighth. Sequenced sample: peripheral blood. All receptors come from a man older than 75 with acute or convalescent COVID-19.

This clone has just one count. The chain carries TRBV29-1 and TRBJ2-2; TRBD1 might be the D (6 bases). The CDR3 contains 15 residues. V lost 6 bases to trimming and J lost 6 bases, with 20 bases between them. Germline V CDR1 and CDR2: SQVTM, ANQGSEA. In DNA, the CDR3 is TGCAGCGTGTTTGCTGGACAGATCCCCCCCGGGGAGCTGTTTTTT. This codes for CSVFAGQIPPGELFF.

V and J are TRBV19 and TRBJ2-7; a possible D gene is TRBD1 (5 bases). Germline-derived CDR1 and CDR2 are LNHDA and SQIVND (reference sequence). Deletions cut 5 bases from V and 1 base from J, with 15 bases between. This CDR3 spans 15 amino acids. CDR3 sequence (DNA): TGTGCCAGTAGTCAATCCAGGGCCGGATCCTACGAGCAGTACTTC. Translated: CASSQSRAGSYEQYF.

The chain links TRBV27 to TRBJ2-1, with 8 bases matching TRBD1. CDR3 length: 13 residues. The V segment lost 5 bases and the J segment 9 bases; nucleotides outside the gene matches: 6. Looked up from germline, CDR1 is MNHEY and CDR2 is SMNVEV (reference sequence). This chain's CDR3 is CASSVRTGSEQFF. CDR3 DNA: TGTGCCAGCAGTGTTCGGACAGGGAGTGAGCAGTTCTTC.

This chain links TRBV5-1 with TRBJ1-2; D gene unclear. Trimming shortened V by 5 bases and J by 0 bases, and 8 bases separated the two germline ends. The CDR3 spans 13 residues. The germline V gene encodes CDR1 SGHRS and CDR2 YFSETQ. The CDR3 bases are TGCGCCAGCAGAGCGGATCCTAACTATGGCTACACCTTC. It codes for CASRADPNYGYTF.

The chain links TRBV6-2 or TRBV6-3 to TRBJ2-7, with D hard to call. The CDR3 runs to 15 residues. Per the germline V gene, CDR1 is MNHEY and CDR2 is SVGEGT. The V gene lost 0 bases and the J gene lost 2 bases, with 11 bases spanning the gap. The chain's CDR3 is CASSYSPTSTYEQYF. The CDR3 DNA sequence: TGTGCCAGCAGTTACTCCCCAACATCCACCTACGAGCAGTACTTC.

The chain couples TRBV11-1 to TRBJ2-5, with 7 nucleotides matching TRBD1. Germline V gene sequence: CDR1 SGHAT, CDR2 FQDESV (reference sequence). V lost 0 bases, J lost 1 base, and 2 bases stayed unmatched. The CDR3 runs 15 residues. CDR3 loop: CASSLAGQLQETQYF. CDR3 bases: TGTGCCAGCAGCTTAGCGGGACAGCTCCAAGAGACCCAGTACTTC.

In its sample, this clone was seen a few times. V usage is TRBV20-1 and J usage is TRBJ1-1; D is ambiguous. The CDR3 totals 8 residues. Germline CDR1 reads DFQATT; CDR2 reads SNEGSKA (reference sequence). V was cut by 6 bases and J by 6 bases, with 2 bases left in between. CDR3 sequence (DNA): TGCAGTGCCGCTGAAGCTTTCTTT. Encoded protein: CSAAEAFF.

The chain uses TRBV6-1 and TRBJ1-1; D is uncertain. This CDR3 has 13 residues. Deletions cut 3 bases from V and 3 bases from J, with 8 bases between. Germline V gives CDR1 MNHNS, CDR2 SASEGT. Written as DNA, the CDR3 is TGTGCCAGCAGTGAGGACTCGCACACTGAAGCTTTCTTT. Protein sequence: CASSEDSHTEAFF.

The genes are TRBV11-3 and TRBJ2-1; D possibly corresponds to TRBD1 (6 bases). The CDR3 is made up of 15 amino acids. Germline V gene sequence: CDR1 SGHNT, CDR2 YENEEA. Trimming shortened V by 2 bases and J by 7 bases, and 15 bases separated the two germline ends. CDR3 bases: TGTGCCAGCAGCTTACGATCCGGGACACAAAATGAGCAGTTCTTC. Its translation is CASSLRSGTQNEQFF. The variable domain in full, completed from reference TRBV11-3 and TRBJ2-1, reads EAGVVQSPRYKIIEKKQPVAFWCNPISGHNTLYWYLQNLGQGPELLIRYENEEAVDDSQLPKDRFSAERLKGVDSTLKIQPAELGDSAVYLCASSLRSGTQNEQFFGPGTRLTVL.

The chain is built from TRBV7-9 and TRBJ2-3; D uncertain. CDR1 and CDR2 (germline): SEHNR, FQNEAQ (reference sequence). The CDR3 length is 16 residues. V lost 3 bases, J lost 2 bases, and 15 bases lay in between. The CDR3: CASSFPLARPTDTQYF. CDR3 DNA: TGTGCCAGCAGCTTCCCCCTGGCCAGGCCCACAGATACGCAGTATTTT.

The chain is built from TRBV19 and TRBJ2-2, with 8 bases lining up with TRBD2. The CDR3 runs 14 residues. Germline V gene sequence: CDR1 LNHDA, CDR2 SQIVND (reference sequence). Trimming cost V 7 bases and J 3 bases; bases outside gene matches: 4. The CDR3 loop reads CASNGGVYTGELFF. CDR3 coding DNA: TGTGCCAGTAACGGGGGGGTGTACACCGGGGAGCTGTTTTTT.

V usage is TRBV3-1 (or the pseudogene TRBV3-2) and J usage is TRBJ2-5, with D perhaps matching TRBD2 (5 bases). Germline lookup yields CDR1 LGHDT and CDR2 YNNKEL (reference sequence). This CDR3 has 15 residues. Deletions cut 1 base from V and 7 bases from J, with 16 bases between. CDR3 residues: CASSQGWHPSGTQYF. In DNA, the CDR3 is TGTGCCAGCAGCCAAGGTTGGCACCCAAGCGGGACCCAGTACTTC.

This chain uses TRBV19 with TRBJ1-2; 9 bases fit TRBD1. The CDR3 loop spans 14 amino acids. Germline-derived CDR1 and CDR2 are LNHDA and SQIVND (reference sequence). With 6 bases clipped from V and 5 bases from J, the junction kept 7 bases outside the gene matches. CDR3 sequence reads: CASRLTGGTYGYTF. The CDR3 DNA is TGTGCCAGTAGACTTACAGGGGGCACGTATGGCTACACCTTC.

This sequence joins TRBV7-6 and TRBJ1-2; D remains unclear. With 4 bases removed from V and 7 bases from J, the gap between germline ends came to 19 bases. The length of the CDR3 is 15 residues. Looked up from germline, CDR1 is SGHVS and CDR2 is FNYEAQ. CDR3 residues: CASSSVRSRTGGYTF. CDR3 DNA: TGTGCCAGCAGCTCTGTTAGATCCAGGACTGGTGGCTACACCTTC.

As DNA, the CDR3 is TGCGCCAGCAGCCCGGAGCGGGGTCGGTATGGCTACACCTTC. Translation gives CASSPERGRYGYTF. The chain couples TRBV5-1 to TRBJ1-2; no reliable D call. Trimming took off 4 bases at V and 5 bases at J, with 15 bases between the two ends. The CDR3 covers 14 residues. Germline CDR1 and CDR2: SGHRS and YFSETQ.

This chain connects TRBV3-1 (or the pseudogene TRBV3-2) to TRBJ2-5; the match to TRBD1 covers 7 bases. V trimming: 3 bases; J trimming: 0 bases; junction bases outside the gene matches: 7. The CDR3 is made up of 16 amino acids. Germline V gives CDR1 LGHDT, CDR2 YNNKEL (reference sequence). The CDR3 nucleotides read TGTGCCAGCAGCCACCTGCCCGGGACAGACCAAGAGACCCAGTACTTC. The encoded protein is CASSHLPGTDQETQYF.

V and J are TRBV5-1 and TRBJ1-5, with TRBD1 matching over 9 bases. With V trimmed by 4 bases and J by 9 bases, 5 bases remained unmatched. There are 13 residues in the CDR3. Germline loops: CDR1 SGHRS, CDR2 YFSETQ. The DNA of the CDR3 is TGCGCCAGCAGCAGGGACAGGGATGGGCCCCAGCATTTT. It translates to CASSRDRDGPQHF.

The chain joins TRBV7-2 to TRBJ2-1; D is unresolved. Germline loops: CDR1 SGHTA, CDR2 FQGNSA. V was clipped by 5 bases and J by 6 bases, with 14 bases between them. This CDR3 comprises 14 residues. The CDR3 is CASSPNPGRNEQFF. In DNA, the CDR3 is TGTGCCAGCAGCCCAAACCCAGGTCGCAATGAGCAGTTCTTC.